Presented here are 14 T cell receptor beta chains from one specimen sequenced in a study of memory CD4+ T cells and cytomegalovirus serostatus. The sort gate was single viable CD3+CD4+CD8-CD45RO+ cells for memory CD4+ T cells. Using immunoSEQ multiplex PCR, the repertoire was profiled, and TCRdb retains in-frame clones only, with some absent. The data show 45,000 or so clones, 79% seen once. Sequencing was carried out using memory CD4+ T cells from blood. The receptors shown here come from an adult in good health and CMV-seronegative.

This clone occurred once. The rearrangement uses TRBV7-9 and TRBJ2-1, with D possibly matching TRBD2 (6 bases). The CDR3 is 11 residues long. Germline V CDR1 and CDR2: SEHNR, FQNEAQ (reference sequence). The ends were cut back, 7 bases at V and 7 bases at J, with 8 bases in the middle. CDR3 amino acids: CASTGGNEQFF. The CDR3 DNA reads as TGTGCCAGCACCGGAGGGAATGAGCAGTTCTTC.

This sequence joins TRBV28 and TRBJ2-7; 9 bases match TRBD1. This CDR3 contains 13 residues. Trimming at V came to 4 bases and at J to 4 bases, leaving 2 bases not matched to a gene. Germline CDR1 and CDR2: MDHEN and SYDVKM. In DNA, the CDR3 is TGTGCCAGCAGTTCGGGACAGGGTTACGAGCAGTACTTC. This codes for CASSSGQGYEQYF. Supplemented by reference TRBV28 and TRBJ2-7, the full variable domain reads DVKVTQSSRYLVKRTGEKVFLECVQDMDHENMFWYRQDPGLGLRLIYFSYDVKMKEKGDIPEGYSVSREKKERFSLILESASTNQTSMYLCASSSGQGYEQYFGPGTRLTVT.

This clone showed up just a few times. The V gene is TRBV27, the J gene TRBJ1-2; no clear D. The germline gives CDR1 MNHEY, CDR2 SMNVEV (reference sequence). The germline V and J ends were trimmed by 0 bases and 8 bases, with 16 bases remaining between them. CDR3 length: 15 amino acids. The CDR3 is CASSLSTTGRYGYTF. CDR3 coding DNA: TGTGCCAGCAGTTTATCGACAACGGGGAGGTACGGCTACACCTTC.

The DNA of the CDR3 is TGTGCCTGGAGTGTAGGCCTAGCGGGGTATCTTGAGCAGTTCTTC. The encoded protein is CAWSVGLAGYLEQFF. This rearrangement joins TRBV30 to TRBJ2-1; the match to TRBD2 covers 9 bases. Per the germline V gene, CDR1 is GTSNPN and CDR2 is SVGIG (reference sequence). This CDR3 contains 15 residues. Trimming took 0 bases from V and 9 from J; bases not matched to a gene: 9.

This clone was seen more than once but under ten times. The chain uses TRBV5-1 and TRBJ1-2; the D gene is possibly TRBD1 (5 bases). The CDR3 has 15 amino acids. Trimming cost V 4 bases and J 8 bases, with 21 bases left between them. Germline V lookup: CDR1 SGHRS, CDR2 YFSETQ. CDR3 nucleotide sequence: TGCGCCAGCAGCACTTCAGTCGAGGGGCCAGGGGGCTACACCTTC. Amino acids: CASSTSVEGPGGYTF.

The chain links TRBV9 to TRBJ2-1, with no clear D. CDR1 SGDLS and CDR2 YYNGEE come from the germline V gene. V lost 0 bases and J lost 6, with 10 bases in between. The CDR3 contains 14 residues. CDR3 nucleotide sequence: TGTGCCAGCAGCGTAGGTCCGGTATCCAATGAGCAGTTCTTC. It yields the protein CASSVGPVSNEQFF. The full variable domain, rest sourced from reference TRBV9 and TRBJ2-1, is DSGVTQTPKHLITATGQRVTLRCSPRSGDLSVYWYQQSLDQGLQFLIQYYNGEERAKGNILERFSAQQFPDLHSELNLSSLELGDSALYFCASSVGPVSNEQFFGPGTRLTVL.

CDR3 amino acids: CASSRDRVYGYTF. Written as DNA, the CDR3 is TGTGCCAGCAGTAGGGACAGGGTTTATGGCTACACCTTC. The chain couples TRBV2 to TRBJ1-2; 9 nucleotides match TRBD1. The CDR3 covers 13 residues. Germline CDR1 and CDR2: SNHLY and FYNNEI. V lost 5 bases to trimming and J lost 5 bases; unmatched junction nucleotides: 3.

The chain couples TRBV5-1 to TRBJ2-7; 9 nucleotides line up with TRBD1. V shed 3 bases, J shed 6 bases, and the junction held 1 base outside the gene matches. This CDR3 has 12 residues. CDR1 is SGHRS, CDR2 YFSETQ, per germline. Here the CDR3 reads CASSWDRAEQYF. The DNA for the CDR3 is TGCGCCAGCAGCTGGGACAGGGCCGAGCAGTACTTC.

The chain employs TRBV6-6 and TRBJ1-1; D possibly corresponds to TRBD1 (5 bases). With 5 bases removed from V and 0 bases from J, the gap between germline ends came to 10 bases. The CDR3 extends over 14 amino acids. CDR1 is MNHNY, CDR2 SVGAGI, per germline (reference sequence). CDR3 nucleotide sequence: TGTGCCAGCAGTAATACAGGTTTGAACACTGAAGCTTTCTTT. Protein product: CASSNTGLNTEAFF.

This chain connects TRBV2 to TRBJ2-1, with no clear D. The length of the CDR3 is 13 residues. In germline, CDR1 is SNHLY, CDR2 FYNNEI. V was pared by 7 bases and J by 0 bases, with 7 bases between. The CDR3 protein is CASIRDSYNEQFF. CDR3 DNA: TGTGCCAGCATTCGAGACTCCTACAATGAGCAGTTCTTC.

The chain carries TRBV6-6 and TRBJ2-7; 7 nucleotides align to TRBD2. Germline V gives CDR1 MNHNY, CDR2 SVGAGI (reference sequence). The V segment lost 7 bases and the J segment 5 bases; nucleotides outside the gene matches: 8. CDR3 length equals 13 residues. The CDR3 reads CASKSGRIDEQYF. The CDR3 DNA sequence: TGTGCCAGCAAATCCGGGAGGATCGACGAGCAGTACTTC.

The genes are TRBV11-3 and TRBJ1-2; a weak D match, TRBD1 (5 bases). V was trimmed by 6 bases and J by 3 bases, leaving 14 bases between them. CDR3 size: 14 residues. The germline V gene has CDR1 SGHNT and CDR2 YENEEA. DNA for the CDR3: TGTGCCAGCAGTACAGACAGACTCTACTATGGCTACACCTTC. Translating it yields CASSTDRLYYGYTF.

The genes are TRBV10-2 and TRBJ1-1; maybe TRBD1 (6 bases). Germline loops: CDR1 WSHSY, CDR2 SAAADI. Trimming cost V 8 bases and J 6 bases, with 22 bases left between them. CDR3 length: 15 residues. The CDR3 nucleotides read TGCGCCAGCCAGGATCTTAGGGGGTCGGCGGCTGAAGCTTTCTTT. This encodes CASQDLRGSAAEAFF.

This chain links TRBV29-1 with TRBJ2-7; D remains unclear. V shed 4 bases and J shed 0 bases, with 7 bases lying between them. Germline lookup yields CDR1 SQVTM and CDR2 ANQGSEA. The CDR3 is made up of 12 amino acids. The DNA of the CDR3 is TGCAGCGTTGTGAGTGACTCCTACGAGCAGTACTTC. It is translated as CSVVSDSYEQYF.